The 19 T cell receptor beta chains reported below all come from one sample, sequenced in a study of blood T cells in healthy people across ages. A J-beta primer mix and a sample-barcoded 5' primer were used in a second PCR of about 7 to 12 cycles. TCRdb processed the 5' RACE reads anew with MiXCR; each CDR3 protein has one entry. The sample lists 630,000 or so distinct CDR3 sequences, about 34% occurring once. Sequencing input: blood. The receptors shown here come from an elderly woman in good health.

This clonotype was observed many times. The chain links TRBV7-2 to TRBJ2-1; 8 positions match TRBD2. In germline, CDR1 is SGHTA, CDR2 FQGNSA. The CDR3 has 16 amino acids. The junction had 12 bases not matched to a gene; V was cut back by 5 bases and J by 6 bases. For the CDR3, the DNA is TGTGCCAGCAGCCCCAGATTCTGGGCGGGGGGCAATGAGCAGTTCTTC. This codes for CASSPRFWAGGNEQFF.

This chain connects TRBV7-2 to TRBJ1-1; D remains unclear. V was clipped by 1 base and J by 1 base, with 7 bases between them. The CDR3 has 14 residues. The germline gives CDR1 SGHTA, CDR2 FQGNSA. CDR3 loop: CASSLVNANTEAFF. CDR3 coding DNA: TGTGCCAGCAGCTTAGTGAACGCGAACACTGAAGCTTTCTTT.

This clonotype came up many times. As DNA, the CDR3 is TGTGCCAGCTCACCCCGGACAGGATTAATGGGGACCCAGTACTTC. Encoded protein: CASSPRTGLMGTQYF. This sequence joins TRBV18 and TRBJ2-5; 7 nucleotides align to TRBD1. This CDR3 comprises 15 residues. Germline V gives CDR1 KGHSH, CDR2 LQKENI. Trimming at V came to 3 bases and at J to 7 bases, leaving 11 bases not matched to a gene. Combining the CDR3 with reference TRBV18 and TRBJ2-5 gives the whole variable domain NAGVMQNPRHLVRRRGQEARLRCSPMKGHSHVYWYRQLPEEGLKFMVYLQKENIIDESGMPKERFSAEFPKEGPSILRIQQVVRGDSAAYFCASSPRTGLMGTQYFGPGTRLLVL.

Note on this clonotype: One end of the junction varies from germline; a read error may be responsible. The rearrangement uses TRBV6-1 and TRBJ2-6; 10 nucleotides line up with TRBD2. From germline, CDR1 is MNHNS and CDR2 SASEGT. This CDR3 is 17 amino acids long. CDR3 DNA: TGTGCCATCAAGCCGGGACTAGCGAGAACTGGGGCCAACGTCCGGACTTTC. Translation gives CAIKPGLARTGANVRTF.

This clonotype was detected ten times or more. The chain combines TRBV6-1 with TRBJ2-3; TRBD1 aligns across 8 bases. Unmatched junction bases numbered 2, after V lost 1 base and J lost 14 bases. This CDR3 region has 11 residues. Germline assignment: CDR1 MNHNS and CDR2 SASEGT. CDR3 coding DNA: TGTGCCAGCAGTGAAGAGCAGGGGGCGTATTTT. Protein product: CASSEEQGAYF.

This clonotype appeared many times. The genes are TRBV3-1 and TRBJ2-7, with TRBD2 matching over 13 bases. This CDR3 comprises 16 residues. V was clipped by 4 bases and J by 3 bases; unmatched bases: 6. CDR1 LGHDT and CDR2 YNNKEL come from the germline V gene (reference sequence). The CDR3 nucleotides read TGTGCCAGCAGCCGCGGGACTAGCGGGGACCGCTACGAGCAGTACTTC. Amino acid sequence: CASSRGTSGDRYEQYF.

This clonotype was found many times. The V gene is TRBV20-1, the J gene TRBJ2-3; TRBD2 agrees at 9 bases. The CDR3 totals 14 residues. Germline V CDR1 and CDR2: DFQATT, SNEGSKA (reference sequence). With 6 bases clipped from V and 2 bases from J, the junction kept 6 bases outside the gene matches. The CDR3 protein is CSASSGDPTDTQYF. CDR3 sequence (DNA): TGCAGTGCCTCTAGCGGGGACCCCACAGATACGCAGTATTTT.

The V and J genes are TRBV6-2 or TRBV6-3 and TRBJ2-3, with 9 bases identical to TRBD2. The CDR3 length is 16 residues. V shed 6 bases, J shed 5 bases, and the junction held 12 bases outside the gene matches. Per the germline V gene, CDR1 is MNHEY and CDR2 is SVGEGT. The CDR3 region has the DNA TGTGCCAGCAGCTTGGTCGGCGGGGGGGCAATAGATACGCAGTATTTT. Protein sequence: CASSLVGGGAIDTQYF.

Worth noting for this clonotype: This sequence may be a read error, since a much larger clone differs from it by one base. V gene TRBV5-1 combines with J gene TRBJ2-3; 9 bases are a match to TRBD1. Germline-derived CDR1 and CDR2 are SGHRS and YFSETQ. The CDR3 loop spans 15 amino acids. The CDR3, as DNA: TGCGCCAGCAGCTTGGGGGGACAGGGTACAGATGCGCAGTATTTT. Protein: CASSLGGQGTDAQYF. Drawing the rest from reference TRBV5-1 and TRBJ2-3, the complete variable domain is KAGVTQTPRYLIKTRGQQVTLSCSPISGHRSVSWYQQTPGQGLQFLFEYFSETQRNKGNFPGRFSGRQFSNSRSEMNVSTLELGDSALYLCASSLGGQGTDAQYFGPGTRLTVL.

This clonotype was detected only once. This sequence joins TRBV7-6 and TRBJ2-7; D might be TRBD1 (6 bases). Trimming removed 0 bases at V and 4 bases at J, with 13 bases between. The CDR3 runs to 15 residues. The V gene's germline CDR1 is SGHVS and CDR2 FNYEAQ. CDR3 in amino acids: CASSLATGHLYEQYF. The DNA for the CDR3 is TGTGCCAGCAGCTTAGCAACGGGACACCTATACGAGCAGTACTTC.

At least ten counts were recorded for this clonotype. This rearrangement joins TRBV20-1 to TRBJ2-7; D uncertain. The CDR3 spans 14 residues. The V and J ends lost 6 bases and 3 bases respectively, with 18 bases between them. Germline loops: CDR1 DFQATT, CDR2 SNEGSKA (reference sequence). CDR3 residues: CSALRTAVLYEQYF. In nucleotides, the CDR3 is TGCAGTGCCCTCCGGACCGCCGTTCTCTACGAGCAGTACTTC.

Concerning this clonotype: With a much larger clone just one base away, this may be a read error. V usage is TRBV12-5 and J usage is TRBJ2-7, with unresolved D. The CDR3 is made up of 14 amino acids. CDR1 is LGHNT and CDR2 is FRNRAP in the germline V gene. The V end was cut by 6 bases, the J end by 7 bases, with 19 bases between. The CDR3 coding sequence is TGTGCTAGTGGAGGACCGGCCGATAACAATGAGCAGTACTTC. It is translated as CASGGPADNNEQYF.

As to this clonotype: One end of the junction is discordant with germline, which a read error may explain. CDR3 loop: CSAGDGEEGRGQFF. The DNA for the CDR3 is TGCAGTGCTGGAGACGGGGAAGAGGGAAGAGGGCAGTTCTTC. The V call is TRBV20-1, the J call TRBJ2-1; perhaps TRBD2 as D (5 bases). The CDR3 has 14 residues. Germline CDR1 and CDR2: DFQATT and SNEGSKA (reference sequence).

This clonotype came up many times. The chain joins TRBV28 to TRBJ2-7; 8 bases line up with TRBD1. CDR3 length: 17 residues. V lost 2 bases and J lost 5; bases outside the gene matches: 14. Germline V lookup: CDR1 MDHEN, CDR2 SYDVKM. CDR3 in amino acids: CASSLGWGQGARDEQYF. The CDR3 nucleotides are TGTGCCAGCAGTTTAGGATGGGGCCAGGGGGCGAGGGACGAGCAGTACTTC.

The genes are TRBV11-2 and TRBJ2-4; 10 bases line up with TRBD1. The germline CDR1 and CDR2 sequences are SGHAT and FQNNGV. CDR3 size: 15 residues. The V segment lost 6 bases and the J segment 13 bases; nucleotides outside the gene matches: 15. The CDR3 bases are TGTGCCAGCAGACGGCCCGGGACAGGGGCGAAGGGGCAGTACTTC. It translates to CASRRPGTGAKGQYF.

The rearrangement links TRBV20-1 to TRBJ2-7; D not resolved. Germline-derived CDR1 and CDR2 are DFQATT and SNEGSKA (reference sequence). This CDR3 has 11 residues. With 3 bases removed from V and 2 bases from J, the gap between germline ends came to 5 bases. CDR3 region: CSASAAYEQYF. CDR3 DNA: TGCAGTGCTAGTGCAGCCTACGAGCAGTACTTC.

This clonotype was seen many times. The chain recombines TRBV6-2 or TRBV6-3 with TRBJ1-2; D unresolved. Between the trimmed V and J ends, which lost 8 bases and 1 base, there was a span of 20 bases. CDR3 length: 16 residues. Looked up from germline, CDR1 is MNHEY and CDR2 is SVGEGT. The CDR3 is CASPGEGRIYNYGYTF. The CDR3 nucleotides read TGTGCCAGCCCCGGCGAGGGCAGGATATATAACTATGGCTACACCTTC.

This clonotype was seen ten or more times. The gene calls are TRBV20-1 and TRBJ2-3, with D tentatively TRBD1 or TRBD2 (5 bases each). CDR1 and CDR2 from the germline V gene are DFQATT and SNEGSKA (reference sequence). The CDR3 contains 15 residues. Trimming took off 0 bases at V and 1 base at J, with 11 bases between the two ends. This CDR3 reads CSARDYGGGTDTQYF. The CDR3 bases are TGCAGTGCTAGAGACTATGGGGGAGGCACAGATACGCAGTATTTT.

The CDR3 loop is CSARLQGKITYEQYF. CDR3 nucleotide sequence: TGCAGTGCTCGCCTACAGGGAAAAATAACCTACGAGCAGTACTTC. V is TRBV20-1 and J is TRBJ2-4; D perhaps matches TRBD1 (6 bases). TRBJ2-7 matches the DNA end more closely, so the J call is doubtful. The CDR3 consists of 15 residues. The germline CDR1 and CDR2 sequences are DFQATT and SNEGSKA (reference sequence).